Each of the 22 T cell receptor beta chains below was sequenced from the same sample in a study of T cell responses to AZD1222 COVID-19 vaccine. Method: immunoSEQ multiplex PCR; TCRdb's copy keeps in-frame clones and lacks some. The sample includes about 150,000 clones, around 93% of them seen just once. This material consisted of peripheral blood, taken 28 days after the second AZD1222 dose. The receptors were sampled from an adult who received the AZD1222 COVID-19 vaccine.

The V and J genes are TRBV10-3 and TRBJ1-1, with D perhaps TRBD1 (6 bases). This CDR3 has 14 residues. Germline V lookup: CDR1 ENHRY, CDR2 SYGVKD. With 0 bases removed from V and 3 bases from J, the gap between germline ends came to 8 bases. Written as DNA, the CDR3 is TGTGCCATCAGTGAGTCGGCAGGGGACACTGAAGCTTTCTTT. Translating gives CAISESAGDTEAFF.

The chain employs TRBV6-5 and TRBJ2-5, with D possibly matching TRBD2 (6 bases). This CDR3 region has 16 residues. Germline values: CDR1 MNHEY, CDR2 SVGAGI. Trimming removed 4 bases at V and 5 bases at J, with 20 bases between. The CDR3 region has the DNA TGTGCCAGCAGTTCGCCCCGGGCACCTGGGGGGGAGACCCAGTACTTC. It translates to CASSSPRAPGGETQYF.

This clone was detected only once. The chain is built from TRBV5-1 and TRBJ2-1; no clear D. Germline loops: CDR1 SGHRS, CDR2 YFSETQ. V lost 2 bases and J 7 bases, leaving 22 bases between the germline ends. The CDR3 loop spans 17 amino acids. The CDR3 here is CASSFVGRQWYGNEQFF. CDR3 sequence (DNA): TGCGCCAGCAGCTTCGTAGGAAGGCAATGGTATGGGAATGAGCAGTTCTTC. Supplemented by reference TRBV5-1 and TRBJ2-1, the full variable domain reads KAGVTQTPRYLIKTRGQQVTLSCSPISGHRSVSWYQQTPGQGLQFLFEYFSETQRNKGNFPGRFSGRQFSNSRSEMNVSTLELGDSALYLCASSFVGRQWYGNEQFFGPGTRLTVL.

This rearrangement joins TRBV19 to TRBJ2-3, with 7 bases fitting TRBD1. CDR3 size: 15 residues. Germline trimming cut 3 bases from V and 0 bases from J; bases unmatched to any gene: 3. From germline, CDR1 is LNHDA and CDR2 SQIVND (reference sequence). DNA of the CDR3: TGTGCCAGTAGTATCAAACAGGGGAGCACAGATACGCAGTATTTT. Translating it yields CASSIKQGSTDTQYF.

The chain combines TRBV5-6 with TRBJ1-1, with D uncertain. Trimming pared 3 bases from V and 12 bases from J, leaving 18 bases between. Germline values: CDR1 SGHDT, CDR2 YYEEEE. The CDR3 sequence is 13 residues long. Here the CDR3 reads CASSYTSSWWTFF. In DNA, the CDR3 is TGTGCCAGCAGCTATACATCTAGTTGGTGGACTTTCTTT. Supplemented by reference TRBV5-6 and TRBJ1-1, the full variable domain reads DAGVTQSPTHLIKTRGQQVTLRCSPKSGHDTVSWYQQALGQGPQFIFQYYEEEERQRGNFPDRFSGHQFPNYSSELNVNALLLGDSALYLCASSYTSSWWTFFGQGTRLTVV.

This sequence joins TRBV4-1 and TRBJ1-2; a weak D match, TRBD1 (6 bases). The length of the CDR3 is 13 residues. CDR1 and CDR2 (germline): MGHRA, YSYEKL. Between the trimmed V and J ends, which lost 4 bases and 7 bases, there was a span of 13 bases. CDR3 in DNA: TGCGCCAGCAGCCCCGGGTGGGACATTGGCTACACCTTC. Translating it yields CASSPGWDIGYTF.

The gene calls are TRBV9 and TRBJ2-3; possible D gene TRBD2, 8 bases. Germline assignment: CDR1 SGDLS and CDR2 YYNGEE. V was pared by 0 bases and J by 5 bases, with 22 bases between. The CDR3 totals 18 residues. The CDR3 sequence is CASSVEGAVGLGQDTQYF. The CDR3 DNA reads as TGTGCCAGCAGCGTAGAGGGGGCGGTGGGACTAGGGCAAGATACGCAGTATTTT. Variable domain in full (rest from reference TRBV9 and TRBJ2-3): DSGVTQTPKHLITATGQRVTLRCSPRSGDLSVYWYQQSLDQGLQFLIQYYNGEERAKGNILERFSAQQFPDLHSELNLSSLELGDSALYFCASSVEGAVGLGQDTQYFGPGTRLTVL.

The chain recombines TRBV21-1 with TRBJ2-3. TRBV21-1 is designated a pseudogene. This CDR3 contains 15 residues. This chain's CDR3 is CASSKFLGIADTQYF. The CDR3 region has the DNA TGTGCCAGCAGCAAATTCTTAGGGATTGCAGATACGCAGTATTTT.

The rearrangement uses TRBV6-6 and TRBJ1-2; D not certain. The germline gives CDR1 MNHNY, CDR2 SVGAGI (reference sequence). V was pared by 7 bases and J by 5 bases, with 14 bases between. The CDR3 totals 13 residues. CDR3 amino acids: CASTTDGVYGYTF. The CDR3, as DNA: TGTGCCAGCACCACCGATGGGGTATATGGCTACACCTTC.

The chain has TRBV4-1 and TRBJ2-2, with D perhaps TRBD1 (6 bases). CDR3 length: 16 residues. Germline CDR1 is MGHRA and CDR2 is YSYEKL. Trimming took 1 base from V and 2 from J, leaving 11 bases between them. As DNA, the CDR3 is TGCGCCAGCAGCCAAGTACCGGGACAAAACACCGGGGAGCTGTTTTTT. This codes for CASSQVPGQNTGELFF.

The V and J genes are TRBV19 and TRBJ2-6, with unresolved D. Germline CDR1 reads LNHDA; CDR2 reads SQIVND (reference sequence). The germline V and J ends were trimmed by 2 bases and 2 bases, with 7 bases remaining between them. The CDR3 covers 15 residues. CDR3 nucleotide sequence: TGTGCCAGTAGTATATTCGGACCTGGGGCCAACGTCCTGACTTTC. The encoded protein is CASSIFGPGANVLTF.

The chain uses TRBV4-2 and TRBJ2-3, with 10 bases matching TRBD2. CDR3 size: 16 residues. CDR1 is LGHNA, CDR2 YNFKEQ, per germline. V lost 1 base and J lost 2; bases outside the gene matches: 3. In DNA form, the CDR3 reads TGTGCCAGCAGCCAAGGTAGCGGGGGGTACACAGATACGCAGTATTTT. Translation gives CASSQGSGGYTDTQYF.

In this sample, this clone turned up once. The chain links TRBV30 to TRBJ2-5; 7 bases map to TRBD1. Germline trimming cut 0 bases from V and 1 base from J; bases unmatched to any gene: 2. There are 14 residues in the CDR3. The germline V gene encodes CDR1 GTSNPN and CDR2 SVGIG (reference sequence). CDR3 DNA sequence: TGTGCCTGGAGTGTAGGGGGCCCCCAAGAGACCCAGTACTTC. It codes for CAWSVGGPQETQYF.

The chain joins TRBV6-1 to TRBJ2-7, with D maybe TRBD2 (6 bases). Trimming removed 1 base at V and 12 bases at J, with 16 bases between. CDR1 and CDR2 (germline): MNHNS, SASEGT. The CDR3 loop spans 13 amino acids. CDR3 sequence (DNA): TGTGCCAGCAGTGAAGGGCGGGGACGGCTACCGTACTTC. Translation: CASSEGRGRLPYF.

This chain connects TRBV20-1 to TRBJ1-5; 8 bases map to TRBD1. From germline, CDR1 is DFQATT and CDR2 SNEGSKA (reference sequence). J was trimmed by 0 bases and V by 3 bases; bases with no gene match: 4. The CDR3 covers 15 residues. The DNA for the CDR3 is TGCAGTGCTAGTAACAGGGGGTATAGCAATCAGCCCCAGCATTTT. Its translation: CSASNRGYSNQPQHF.

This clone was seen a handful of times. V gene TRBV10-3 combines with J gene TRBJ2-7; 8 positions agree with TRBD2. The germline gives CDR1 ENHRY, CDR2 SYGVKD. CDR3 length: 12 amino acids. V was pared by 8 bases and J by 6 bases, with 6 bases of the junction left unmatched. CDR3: CAIGSGRVEQYF. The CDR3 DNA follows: TGTGCCATCGGTTCCGGGAGGGTCGAGCAGTACTTC.

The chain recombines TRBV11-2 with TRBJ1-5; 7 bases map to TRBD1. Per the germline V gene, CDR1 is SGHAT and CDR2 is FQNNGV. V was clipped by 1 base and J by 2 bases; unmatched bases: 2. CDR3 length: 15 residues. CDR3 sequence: CASSLGDRGNQPQHF. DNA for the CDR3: TGTGCCAGCAGCTTAGGCGACAGGGGCAATCAGCCCCAGCATTTT.

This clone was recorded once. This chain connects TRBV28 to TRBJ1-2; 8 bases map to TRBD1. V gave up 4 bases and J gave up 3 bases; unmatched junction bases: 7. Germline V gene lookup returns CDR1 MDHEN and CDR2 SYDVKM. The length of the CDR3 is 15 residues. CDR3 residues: CASSSPTGDYYGYTF. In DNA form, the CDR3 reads TGTGCCAGCAGTTCCCCGACAGGGGATTACTATGGCTACACCTTC.

DNA of the CDR3: TGTGCCAGCAGCCAAGCGAGACAGGGTTCACCCCTCCACTTT. Amino acid sequence: CASSQARQGSPLHF. The J gene is TRBJ1-6, the V gene TRBV3-1 (or the pseudogene TRBV3-2), with TRBD1 matching 7 bases. The CDR3 is 14 amino acids. Looked up from germline, CDR1 is LGHDT and CDR2 is YNNKEL (reference sequence). J lost 9 bases, V lost 1 base, and 3 bases had no gene match.

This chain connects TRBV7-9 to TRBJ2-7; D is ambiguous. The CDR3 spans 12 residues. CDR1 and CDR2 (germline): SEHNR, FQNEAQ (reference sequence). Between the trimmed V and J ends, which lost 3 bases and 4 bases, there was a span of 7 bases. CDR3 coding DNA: TGTGCCAGCAGCTTGTCGCCATACGAGCAGTACTTC. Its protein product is CASSLSPYEQYF. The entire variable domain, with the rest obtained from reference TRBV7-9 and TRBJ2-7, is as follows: DTGVSQNPRHKITKRGQNVTFRCDPISEHNRLYWYRQTLGQGPEFLTYFQNEAQLEKSRLLSDRFSAERPKGSFSTLEIQRTEQGDSAMYLCASSLSPYEQYFGPGTRLTVT.

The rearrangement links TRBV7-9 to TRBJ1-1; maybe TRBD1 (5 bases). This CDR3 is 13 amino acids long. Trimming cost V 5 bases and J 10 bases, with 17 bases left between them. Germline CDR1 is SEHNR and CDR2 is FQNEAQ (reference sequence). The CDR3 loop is CASSREGVGGAFF. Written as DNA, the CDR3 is TGTGCCAGCAGCCGGGAGGGTGTCGGGGGAGCTTTCTTT.

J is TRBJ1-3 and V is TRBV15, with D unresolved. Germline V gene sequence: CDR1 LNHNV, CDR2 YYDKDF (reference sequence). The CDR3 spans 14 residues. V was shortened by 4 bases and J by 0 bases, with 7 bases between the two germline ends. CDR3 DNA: TGTGCCACCAGCATCGGCGTCTCTGGAAACACCATATATTTT. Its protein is CATSIGVSGNTIYF.